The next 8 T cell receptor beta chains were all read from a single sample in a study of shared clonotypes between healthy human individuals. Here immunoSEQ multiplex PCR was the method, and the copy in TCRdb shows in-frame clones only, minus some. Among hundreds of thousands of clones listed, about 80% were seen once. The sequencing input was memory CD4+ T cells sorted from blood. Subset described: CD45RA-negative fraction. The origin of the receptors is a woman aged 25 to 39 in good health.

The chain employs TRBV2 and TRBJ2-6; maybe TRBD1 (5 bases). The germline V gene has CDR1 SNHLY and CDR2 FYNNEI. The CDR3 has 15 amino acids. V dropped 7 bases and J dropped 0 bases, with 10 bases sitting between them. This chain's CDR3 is CASNGRASGANVLTF. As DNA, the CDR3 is TGTGCCAGCAACGGCAGGGCCTCTGGGGCCAACGTCCTGACTTTC.

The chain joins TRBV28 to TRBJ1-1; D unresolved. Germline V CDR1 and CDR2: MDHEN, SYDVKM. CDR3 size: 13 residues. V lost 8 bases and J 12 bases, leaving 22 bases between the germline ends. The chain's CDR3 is CASHNGGTPETFF. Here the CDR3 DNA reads TGTGCCAGCCATAATGGCGGCACCCCGGAGACTTTCTTT.

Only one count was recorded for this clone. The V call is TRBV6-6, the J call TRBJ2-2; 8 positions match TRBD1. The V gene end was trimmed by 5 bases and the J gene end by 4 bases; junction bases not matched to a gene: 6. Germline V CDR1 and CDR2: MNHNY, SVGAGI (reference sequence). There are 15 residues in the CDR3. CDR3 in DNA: TGTGCCAGCAGTGTACCAGGGGGCAGCACCGGGGAGCTGTTTTTT. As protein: CASSVPGGSTGELFF.

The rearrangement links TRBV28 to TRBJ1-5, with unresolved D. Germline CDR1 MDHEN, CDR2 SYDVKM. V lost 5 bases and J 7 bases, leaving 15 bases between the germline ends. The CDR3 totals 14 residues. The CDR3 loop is CASSPSFVGQPQHF. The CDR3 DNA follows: TGTGCCAGCAGTCCCAGCTTTGTAGGGCAGCCCCAGCATTTT. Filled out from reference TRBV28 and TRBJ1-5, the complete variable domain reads DVKVTQSSRYLVKRTGEKVFLECVQDMDHENMFWYRQDPGLGLRLIYFSYDVKMKEKGDIPEGYSVSREKKERFSLILESASTNQTSMYLCASSPSFVGQPQHFGDGTRLSIL.

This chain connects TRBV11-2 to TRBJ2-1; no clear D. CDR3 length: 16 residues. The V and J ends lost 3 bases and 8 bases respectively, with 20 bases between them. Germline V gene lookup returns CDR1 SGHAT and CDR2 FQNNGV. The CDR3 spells CASSLGTGSVWHEQFF. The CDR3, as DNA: TGTGCCAGCAGCTTGGGCACGGGTTCAGTCTGGCATGAGCAGTTCTTC.

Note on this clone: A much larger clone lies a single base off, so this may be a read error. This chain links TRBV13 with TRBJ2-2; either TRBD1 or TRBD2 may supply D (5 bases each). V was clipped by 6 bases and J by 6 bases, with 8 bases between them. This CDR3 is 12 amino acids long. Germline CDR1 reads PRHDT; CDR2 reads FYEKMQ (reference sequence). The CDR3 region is CASSEGPGELFF. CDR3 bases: TGTGCCAGCAGTGAGGGGCCCGGGGAGCTGTTTTTT. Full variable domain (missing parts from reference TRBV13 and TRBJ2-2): AAGVIQSPRHLIKEKRETATLKCYPIPRHDTVYWYQQGPGQDPQFLISFYEKMQSDKGSIPDRFSAQQFSDYHSELNMSSLELGDSALYFCASSEGPGELFFGEGSRLTVL.

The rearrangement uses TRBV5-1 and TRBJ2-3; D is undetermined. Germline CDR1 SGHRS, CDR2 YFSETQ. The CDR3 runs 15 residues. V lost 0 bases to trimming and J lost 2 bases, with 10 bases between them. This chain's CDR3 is CASSLAVASTDTQYF. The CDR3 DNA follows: TGCGCCAGCAGCTTGGCCGTAGCTTCCACAGATACGCAGTATTTT. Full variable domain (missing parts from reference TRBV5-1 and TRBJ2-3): KAGVTQTPRYLIKTRGQQVTLSCSPISGHRSVSWYQQTPGQGLQFLFEYFSETQRNKGNFPGRFSGRQFSNSRSEMNVSTLELGDSALYLCASSLAVASTDTQYFGPGTRLTVL.

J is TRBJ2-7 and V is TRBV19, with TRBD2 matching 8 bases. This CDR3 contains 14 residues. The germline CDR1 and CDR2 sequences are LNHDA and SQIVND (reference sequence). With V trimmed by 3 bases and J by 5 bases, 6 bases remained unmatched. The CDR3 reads CASSMGLEGDEQYF. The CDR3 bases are TGTGCCAGTAGTATGGGACTAGAGGGGGACGAGCAGTACTTC.